The rows below give T cell receptor beta chains drawn from one sample of a study of T cell changes during pregnancy in multiple sclerosis. Assay used: immunoSEQ multiplex PCR; TCRdb lists only in-frame clones, some missing. The sample includes some 96,000 clones, around 92% of them seen just once. The sample here was peripheral blood, taken after pregnancy. The receptors derive from a female donor with multiple sclerosis, enrolled in a pregnancy study. Each CDR3 is given with its conserved first and last residue. The order of the fields is clone size, J gene, V gene, D gene, CDR3 DNA, CDR3 protein. The D gene is left open where the match is weak. Only some rows state a clone size, as once, few, many or a class for expanded clones.

clone_size: .
j_call: TRBJ2-5
v_call: TRBV5-1
d_call: .
cdr3_nt: TGCGCCAGCAGCCCGAGGCGGTTGACCTTAGAGACCCAGTACTTC
cdr3_aa: CASSPRRLTLETQYF

clone_size: once
j_call: TRBJ2-4
v_call: TRBV5-6
d_call: TRBD2
cdr3_nt: TGTGCCAGCAGCTCGTGGGGGGGGAGCCCTGTGGCCAAAAACATTCAGTACTTC
cdr3_aa: CASSSWGGSPVAKNIQYF

clone_size: few
j_call: TRBJ1-1
v_call: TRBV30
d_call: .
cdr3_nt: TGTGCCTGGAGTGTGGGGCGGGGCACTGAAGCTTTCTTT
cdr3_aa: CAWSVGRGTEAFF

clone_size: .
j_call: TRBJ2-7
v_call: TRBV30
d_call: TRBD2
cdr3_nt: TGTGCCTGGGGGGGGACTAACGAGCAGTACTTC
cdr3_aa: CAWGGTNEQYF

clone_size: once
j_call: TRBJ2-7
v_call: TRBV6-1
d_call: TRBD1
cdr3_nt: TGTGCCAGCAGCTGGGACAGGGGCTCCTACGAGCAGTACTTC
cdr3_aa: CASSWDRGSYEQYF

clone_size: once
j_call: TRBJ2-3
v_call: TRBV7-2
d_call: TRBD2
cdr3_nt: TGTGCCAGCAGCTTATGGGGGACTAGCGGGGATACGCAGTATTTT
cdr3_aa: CASSLWGTSGDTQYF

clone_size: .
j_call: TRBJ1-1
v_call: TRBV19
d_call: .
cdr3_nt: TGTGCCAGTAGTACTTTTCAATACTCAGCTTTCTTT
cdr3_aa: CASSTFQYSAFF

clone_size: .
j_call: TRBJ2-1
v_call: TRBV6-4
d_call: .
cdr3_nt: TGTGCCAGCAGTGACTCAGCGGAGTACTACAATGAGCAGTTCTTC
cdr3_aa: CASSDSAEYYNEQFF

clone_size: .
j_call: TRBJ1-5
v_call: TRBV6-5
d_call: .
cdr3_nt: TGTGCCAGCAGTGTAATTAGTAGCAATCAGCCCCAGCATTTT
cdr3_aa: CASSVISSNQPQHF

clone_size: .
j_call: TRBJ2-7
v_call: TRBV28
d_call: TRBD1
cdr3_nt: TGTGCCAGCAGGGGGACAGCGAGCTCCTACGAGCAGTACTTC
cdr3_aa: CASRGTASSYEQYF

clone_size: .
j_call: TRBJ1-2
v_call: TRBV5-1
d_call: TRBD1
cdr3_nt: TGCGCCAGCAGCAGTGGACAGGGAGGCTTCTATGGCTACACCTTC
cdr3_aa: CASSSGQGGFYGYTF

clone_size: .
j_call: TRBJ2-2
v_call: TRBV6-4
d_call: TRBD1
cdr3_nt: TGTGCCAGCAGTTTAGGACAGGACGCGAACACCGGGGAGCTGTTTTTT
cdr3_aa: CASSLGQDANTGELFF

clone_size: .
j_call: TRBJ2-1
v_call: TRBV28
d_call: .
cdr3_nt: TGTGCCAGCAGTTTGGGGGGAATCGTCAATGAGCAGTTCTTC
cdr3_aa: CASSLGGIVNEQFF

clone_size: .
j_call: TRBJ2-3
v_call: TRBV28
d_call: TRBD1
cdr3_nt: TGTGCCAGCAGTAAGCGGACAGGGGGCACAGATACGCAGTATTTT
cdr3_aa: CASSKRTGGTDTQYF

clone_size: .
j_call: TRBJ1-4
v_call: TRBV27
d_call: TRBD1
cdr3_nt: TGTGCCAGTCGGCGGGACAGACATGAAAAACTGTTTTTT
cdr3_aa: CASRRDRHEKLFF

clone_size: .
j_call: TRBJ2-6
v_call: TRBV5-4
d_call: TRBD2
cdr3_nt: TGTGCCAGCAGCCCCCCCGGGAGGGGTGGGGCCAACGTCCTGACTTTC
cdr3_aa: CASSPPGRGGANVLTF

clone_size: .
j_call: TRBJ1-1
v_call: TRBV30
d_call: TRBD1
cdr3_nt: TGTGCCGGGACAGGGGGTTTGAACACTGAAGCTTTCTTT
cdr3_aa: CAGTGGLNTEAFF

clone_size: .
j_call: TRBJ1-4
v_call: TRBV5-6
d_call: .
cdr3_nt: TGTGCCAGCGCCAAACCAGGGTTACCCGGAGGGCTGTTTTTT
cdr3_aa: CASAKPGLPGGLFF

clone_size: .
j_call: TRBJ2-6
v_call: TRBV9
d_call: TRBD1
cdr3_nt: TGTGCCAGCAGCGTAGCTGTCCCGGGACAGGGATCTGGGGCCAACGTCCTGACTTTC
cdr3_aa: CASSVAVPGQGSGANVLTF

clone_size: once
j_call: TRBJ2-5
v_call: TRBV30
d_call: .
cdr3_nt: TGTGCCTGGAGTGTACAGTCGGGTGCCAGGGCCCAGTACTTC
cdr3_aa: CAWSVQSGARAQYF

clone_size: once
j_call: TRBJ2-5
v_call: TRBV19
d_call: TRBD1
cdr3_nt: TGTGCCAGTAGTACCCCGGGACAGGGGGCTGGTATAGAGACCCAGTACTTC
cdr3_aa: CASSTPGQGAGIETQYF

clone_size: once
j_call: TRBJ2-2
v_call: TRBV2
d_call: TRBD2
cdr3_nt: TGTGCCAGCAGTGGCGGGACTAGCTCCGGGGAGCTGTTTTTT
cdr3_aa: CASSGGTSSGELFF

clone_size: .
j_call: TRBJ1-6
v_call: TRBV25-1
d_call: TRBD1
cdr3_nt: TGTGCCAGCAGTGAATTCTCGGGACAGGCCAATTCACCCCTCCACTTT
cdr3_aa: CASSEFSGQANSPLHF

clone_size: .
j_call: TRBJ2-7
v_call: TRBV6-5
d_call: .
cdr3_nt: TGTGCCAGCAGTTACTCGGCGGAATCCTACGAGCAGTACTTC
cdr3_aa: CASSYSAESYEQYF

clone_size: .
j_call: TRBJ2-7
v_call: TRBV19
d_call: TRBD1
cdr3_nt: TGTGCCAGTAGTGCCAGGGGGCTAGGCGAGCAGTACTTC
cdr3_aa: CASSARGLGEQYF

clone_size: .
j_call: TRBJ2-5
v_call: TRBV27
d_call: TRBD2
cdr3_nt: TGTGCCAGCAGTTTGACGACTAGCTTGGGAGAGACCCAGTACTTC
cdr3_aa: CASSLTTSLGETQYF

clone_size: .
j_call: TRBJ1-1
v_call: TRBV5-1
d_call: .
cdr3_nt: TGCGCCAGCAGCTACAGAGAAAACACTGAAGCTTTCTTT
cdr3_aa: CASSYRENTEAFF

clone_size: .
j_call: TRBJ1-2
v_call: TRBV19
d_call: TRBD1
cdr3_nt: TGTGCCCTCCGTCAGGGGACAGGTTCTAACTATGGCTACACCTTC
cdr3_aa: CALRQGTGSNYGYTF

clone_size: once
j_call: TRBJ1-2
v_call: TRBV5-1
d_call: TRBD1
cdr3_nt: TGCGCCAGCAGCCCACAGGGGGGCTATGGCTACACCTTC
cdr3_aa: CASSPQGGYGYTF

clone_size: once
j_call: TRBJ2-7
v_call: TRBV6-6
d_call: .
cdr3_nt: TGTGCCAGCAGTACGGACAGACAATACGAGCAGTACTTC
cdr3_aa: CASSTDRQYEQYF

clone_size: .
j_call: TRBJ2-7
v_call: TRBV2
d_call: .
cdr3_nt: TGTGCCAATGAACAGGGGAGGGAGCAGTACTTC
cdr3_aa: CANEQGREQYF

clone_size: .
j_call: TRBJ2-3
v_call: TRBV6-5
d_call: .
cdr3_nt: TGTGCCAGCAGTTACGGTGCTAGAACAGATACGCAGTATTTT
cdr3_aa: CASSYGARTDTQYF

clone_size: .
j_call: TRBJ2-7
v_call: TRBV28
d_call: .
cdr3_nt: TGTGCCAGCAGTATACAGGTCTCCAACGAGCAGTACTTC
cdr3_aa: CASSIQVSNEQYF

clone_size: .
j_call: TRBJ2-3
v_call: TRBV29-1
d_call: TRBD1
cdr3_nt: TGCAGCGTTGATGGGGCCAGGGGGCTGAACACAGATACGCAGTATTTT
cdr3_aa: CSVDGARGLNTDTQYF

clone_size: .
j_call: TRBJ1-1
v_call: TRBV5-1
d_call: TRBD1
cdr3_nt: TGCGCCAGCAGCTTGGATAGTGGCAGGGGGGCGTCTGAAGCTTTCTTT
cdr3_aa: CASSLDSGRGASEAFF

clone_size: .
j_call: TRBJ2-4
v_call: TRBV7-8
d_call: .
cdr3_nt: TGTGCCAGCAGCGAGCGACTAGTTCAGTACTTC
cdr3_aa: CASSERLVQYF

clone_size: .
j_call: TRBJ1-1
v_call: TRBV9
d_call: .
cdr3_nt: TGTGCCAGCAGCGTAGCCGACACTGAAGCTTTCTTT
cdr3_aa: CASSVADTEAFF

clone_size: .
j_call: TRBJ2-7
v_call: TRBV9
d_call: .
cdr3_nt: TGTGCCAGCAGCGTAGGGACCGGGACATACTCCTACGAGCAGTACTTC
cdr3_aa: CASSVGTGTYSYEQYF

clone_size: once
j_call: TRBJ2-1
v_call: TRBV4-1
d_call: TRBD2
cdr3_nt: TGCGCCAGCAGCCAAGCAGACCTAGCGGGAGGCGCTTACAATGAGCAGTTCTTC
cdr3_aa: CASSQADLAGGAYNEQFF

clone_size: .
j_call: TRBJ1-2
v_call: TRBV29-1
d_call: .
cdr3_nt: TGCAGCGTTGAAGTGCAGGCGCGATTGGGCTACACCTTC
cdr3_aa: CSVEVQARLGYTF

clone_size: once
j_call: TRBJ2-6
v_call: TRBV19
d_call: .
cdr3_nt: TGTGCCAGTAGTCCCGGGACTTCTGGGGCCAACGTCCTGACTTTC
cdr3_aa: CASSPGTSGANVLTF

clone_size: .
j_call: TRBJ2-7
v_call: TRBV10-2
d_call: TRBD2
cdr3_nt: TGCGCCAGCACCATTAGCGGGGGTGCCTACGAGCAGTACTTC
cdr3_aa: CASTISGGAYEQYF

clone_size: .
j_call: TRBJ2-3
v_call: TRBV9
d_call: TRBD2
cdr3_nt: TGTGCCAGCAGCACCCCGACTAGCTCCGCAGATACGCAGTATTTT
cdr3_aa: CASSTPTSSADTQYF

clone_size: .
j_call: TRBJ1-1
v_call: TRBV5-4
d_call: .
cdr3_nt: TGTGCCAGCAGCTTGGAGGGGCACTCTGAAGCTTTCTTT
cdr3_aa: CASSLEGHSEAFF